This record concerns one T cell receptor beta chain sequence. Antigen: not known. The data are from a study of T-cell reconstitution after alpha-beta-depleted transplantation in children. General study results and limits: Among T cells one year after transplant, newly produced cells accounted for most counts and diversity.

Looked up from germline, CDR1 is LGHNA and CDR2 is YNFKEQ. Trimming removed 4 bases from V and 5 bases from J; junction bases left unmatched: 11. This CDR3 has 16 residues. Preparing the TCRbeta library involved the use of unique molecular identifiers. TCRdb passed the PCR reads through MiXCR, listing each CDR3 protein once. The table has about 210,000 distinct CDR3 sequences, 17% seen once. V is TRBV4-2 and J is TRBJ2-1; 7 bases are a match to TRBD2. The sequenced sample was PBMCs, mostly from graft donor cells, obtained 360 days after TCRalphabeta/CD19-depleted stem cell transplant. The receptor comes from a male patient aged 2-15 years who had a stem cell transplant for acute lymphoblastic leukemia, so the T cells may come from the graft donor. Here the CDR3 DNA reads TGTGCCAGCAGCCCATCCAAGCGGGGAGTTAACAATGAGCAGTTCTTC. It translates to CASSPSKRGVNNEQFF.